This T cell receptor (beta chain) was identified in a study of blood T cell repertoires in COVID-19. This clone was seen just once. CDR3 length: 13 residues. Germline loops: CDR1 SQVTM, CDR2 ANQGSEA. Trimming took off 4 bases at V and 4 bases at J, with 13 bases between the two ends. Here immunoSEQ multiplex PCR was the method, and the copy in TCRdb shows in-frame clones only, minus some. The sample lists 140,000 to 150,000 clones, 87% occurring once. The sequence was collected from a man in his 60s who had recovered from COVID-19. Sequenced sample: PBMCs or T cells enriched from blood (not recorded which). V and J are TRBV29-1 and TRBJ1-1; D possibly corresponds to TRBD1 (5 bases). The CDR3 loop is CSVGGGGSTEAFF. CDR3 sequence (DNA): TGCAGCGTTGGCGGGGGGGGAAGCACTGAAGCTTTCTTT.